Reported below is one T cell receptor (beta chain). The method was immunoSEQ multiplex PCR; TCRdb's version includes in-frame clones alone and lacks a portion of them. Found here are about 99,000 clones, 86% of them singletons; the top ten hold 3% to 4%. The data stem from a study of T cell responses to AZD1222 COVID-19 vaccine. J gave up 9 bases and V 5 bases, and 8 bases lay outside the gene matches. The CDR3 contains 14 residues. CDR1 and CDR2 (germline): PRHDT, FYEKMQ (reference sequence). This sample comprised peripheral blood, obtained 28 days after the second dose of the MenACWY control vaccine. The chain has TRBV13 and TRBJ2-1; 9 nucleotides line up with TRBD1. This clonotype originated in an adult who received the MenACWY meningococcal vaccine as a control. The CDR3 loop reads CASSTGTGSPEQFF. For the CDR3, the DNA is TGTGCCAGCAGCACCGGGACAGGGAGCCCTGAGCAGTTCTTC.